The present entry profiles one T cell receptor (beta chain) with its context. Its antigen is currently unknown. This sample is part of a study of PD-1 blockade in classical Hodgkin lymphoma. Study at large: Patients in the cohort were put on intravenous nivolumab, 3 mg/kg every 2 weeks.

The CDR3 is 13 residues long. Germline V gives CDR1 SGHDN, CDR2 FVKESK. V was trimmed by 3 bases and J by 8 bases, leaving 10 bases between them. Time point in this sample: cycle 4 day 1 (C4D1), after 5 to 7 weeks of nivolumab. With no exception, relapse followed autologous stem cell transplantation in all patients, and brentuximab vedotin exposure varied. Complete response, partial response or progressive disease were the best responses. The data were produced by immunoSEQ multiplex PCR, yet TCRdb's version contains in-frame clones alone and is incomplete. The sample has about 47,000 clones, almost 90% seen once; the top ten hold more than 11%. Study-wide points: Researchers reported that CD4+ TCR diversity, though not CD8+, rose significantly by C4D1. At baseline, newly diagnosed patients reportedly showed less TCR diversity than healthy donors.

The specimen comprised peripheral blood mononuclear cells (PBMCs), sampled before the fourth cycle of nivolumab. This chain joins TRBV14 and TRBJ1-4; D might be TRBD1 (5 bases). This sequence originates from a human donor with classical Hodgkin lymphoma. This CDR3 reads CASSQIEGEKLFF. CDR3 DNA: TGTGCCAGCAGCCAGATCGAGGGGGAAAAACTGTTTTTT.